This TCR beta chain was sequenced for a study of PD-L1 blockade in urothelial cancer. For the study at large: Patients previously received 0 to 3 chemotherapy regimens.

In regard to this clone: Antigen specificity is unknown.

Whole-study findings and limits: When pretreatment blood TCR clonality was below the median, it predicted better survival. Durable-benefit cases showed more tumor-associated blood clone expansion at 3 weeks.

Time point noted: pretreatment peripheral blood. Pretreatment and on-treatment samples were taken, numbering 1 to 8 per patient. CDR3 length: 15 amino acids. The ends were cut back, 2 bases at V and 9 bases at J, with 14 bases in the middle. CDR1 and CDR2 (germline): KGHSH, LQKENI. Assay used: immunoSEQ multiplex PCR; TCRdb lists only in-frame clones, some missing. The sample holds fewer than 85,000 clones, roughly 84% seen once. The V gene is TRBV18, the J gene TRBJ1-6; tentatively, D is TRBD1 (6 bases). This receptor was taken from a woman aged 70-85 years with urothelial cancer. The starting material was PBMCs, obtained around atezolizumab (anti-PD-L1) treatment. CDR3 in amino acids: CASSPKTGMGSPLHF. CDR3 bases: TGTGCCAGCTCACCAAAAACAGGGATGGGTTCACCCCTCCACTTT.